The sequence of this TCR beta chain was determined in a study of blood T cell repertoires in COVID-19. Study-level background: T cells, B-cell-depleted T cells, or PBMCs supplied cDNA or gDNA.

Germline assignment: CDR1 MGHRA and CDR2 YSYEKL. This CDR3 region has 16 residues. V lost 1 base, J lost 4 bases, and 8 bases stayed unmatched. Original handling: Reference gene primer amplification yielded estimated nucleated cell counts. Data came from immunoSEQ multiplex PCR; TCRdb stores just in-frame clones and leaves some out. V, J and clone size are taken as reported in that table, and D and trimming were inferred from the DNA itself. The sample records 100,000 to 120,000 clones, over 65% being singletons. This receptor was taken from a woman of 80 years or more with acute or convalescent COVID-19. The gene calls are TRBV4-1 and TRBJ1-1, with TRBD1 matching over 8 bases. Sequencing input: peripheral blood. CDR3 nucleotide sequence: TGCGCCAGCAGCCAAGGGTTAGGGCAGGGGGCCACTGAAGCTTTCTTT. Translation gives CASSQGLGQGATEAFF.